This T cell receptor (beta chain) is drawn from a study of blood T cell repertoires in COVID-19. Clones were sequenced by immunoSEQ multiplex PCR, and TCRdb holds only the in-frame ones, with some missing. Of approximately 220,000 clones listed, approximately 90% are singletons. V gave up 3 bases and J gave up 0 bases, with 9 bases separating them. This CDR3 region has 14 residues. CDR1 is SGHTA, CDR2 FQGNSA, per germline. This receptor was obtained from a woman aged 25-40 years with acute COVID-19. V and J are TRBV7-2 and TRBJ2-7, with a possible D match to TRBD1 (5 bases). Sequenced sample: PBMCs or T cells enriched from blood (not recorded which). The CDR3 nucleotides read TGTGCCAGCAGCTTGGGGCGGCTCTCCTACGAGCAGTACTTC. Its translation is CASSLGRLSYEQYF.